This TCR beta chain stems from a study of liver allograft versus peripheral blood T cells. Looking at the study overall: Transplanted-liver T cell receptor repertoires were compared with recipients' peripheral blood repertoires.

TCRdb re-called the reads through MiXCR, storing one row per CDR3 protein. Among about 14,000 distinct CDR3 sequences listed, 20% were seen once. This clonotype was seen ten or more times. CDR3 size: 18 residues. The ends were cut back, 3 bases at V and 0 bases at J, with 18 bases in the middle. Germline loops: CDR1 LNHDA, CDR2 SQIVND (reference sequence). The receptor comes from a human patient who had a liver transplant. Some T cells may have originated in the graft donor. The chain has TRBV19 and TRBJ1-5, with D possibly matching TRBD1 (5 bases). CDR3: CASSMARDRPHSNQPQHF. The CDR3 nucleotides are TGTGCCAGTAGTATGGCCCGAGACAGACCCCATAGCAATCAGCCCCAGCATTTT.